Sequencing of this T cell receptor (beta chain) was carried out in a study of T-cell memory formation after mild COVID-19. Study details: TCR clusters largely stayed donor specific. Findings of the study overall: Some SARS-CoV-2-responding clones were already detected in memory before infection. Confirmation was lacking for SARS-CoV-2 specificity of second-wave clones that peaked on day 37.

Comments on this clonotype: Its antigen is currently unknown.

CDR3 length equals 14 residues. The V and J ends lost 4 bases and 3 bases respectively, with 12 bases between them. CDR1 and CDR2 (germline): MNHNS, SASEGT. 5'RACE, which relied on constant-segment primers, yielded TCR alpha and TCR beta cDNA libraries carrying sample barcodes and UMIs. TCRdb itself ran the 5' RACE reads through MiXCR, one entry per CDR3 protein. Here the sample spans 400,000 to 450,000 distinct CDR3 sequences, approximately 18% being singletons. This clonotype was sampled from a man aged 18 to 29 who had mild COVID-19 (a few samples of this study predate the infection). Cell type and time point are not known. Sequencing was performed on PBMCs or a T cell subset sorted from them (not recorded which). This sequence joins TRBV6-1 and TRBJ1-1; D is uncertain. CDR3 sequence (DNA): TGTGCCAGCAGTGTTTTGCGGAGGGACACTGAAGCTTTCTTT. Amino acid sequence: CASSVLRRDTEAFF.